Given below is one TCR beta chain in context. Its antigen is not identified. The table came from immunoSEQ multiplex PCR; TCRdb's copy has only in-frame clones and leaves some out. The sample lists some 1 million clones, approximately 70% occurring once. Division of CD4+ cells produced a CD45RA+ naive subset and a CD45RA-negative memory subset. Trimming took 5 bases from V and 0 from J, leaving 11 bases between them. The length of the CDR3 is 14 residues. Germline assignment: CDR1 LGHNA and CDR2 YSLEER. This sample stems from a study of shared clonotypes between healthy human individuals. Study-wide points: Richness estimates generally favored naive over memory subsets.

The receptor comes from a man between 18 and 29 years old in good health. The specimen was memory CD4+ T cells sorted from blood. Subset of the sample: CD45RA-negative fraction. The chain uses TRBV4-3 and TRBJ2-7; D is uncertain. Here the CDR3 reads CASSTTDTSYEQYF. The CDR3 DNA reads TGCGCCAGCAGCACCACCGACACCTCCTACGAGCAGTACTTC.